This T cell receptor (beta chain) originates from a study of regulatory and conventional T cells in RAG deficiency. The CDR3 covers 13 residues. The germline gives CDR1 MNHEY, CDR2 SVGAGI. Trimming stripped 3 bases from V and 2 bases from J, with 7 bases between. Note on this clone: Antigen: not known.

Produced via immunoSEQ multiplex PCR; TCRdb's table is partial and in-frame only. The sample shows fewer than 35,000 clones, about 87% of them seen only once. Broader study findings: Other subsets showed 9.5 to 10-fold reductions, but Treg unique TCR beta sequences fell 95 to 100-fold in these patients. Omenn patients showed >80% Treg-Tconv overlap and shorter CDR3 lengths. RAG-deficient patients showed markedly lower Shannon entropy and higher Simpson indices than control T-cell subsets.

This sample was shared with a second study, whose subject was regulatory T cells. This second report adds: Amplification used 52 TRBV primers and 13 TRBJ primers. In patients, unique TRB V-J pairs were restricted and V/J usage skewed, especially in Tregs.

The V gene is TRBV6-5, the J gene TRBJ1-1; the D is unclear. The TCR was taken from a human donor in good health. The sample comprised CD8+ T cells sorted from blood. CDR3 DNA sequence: TGTGCCAGCAGTTATGGGCCTAACACTGAAGCTTTCTTT. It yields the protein CASSYGPNTEAFF.